This record covers a single T cell receptor beta chain. This sample stems from a study of blood T cell repertoires in COVID-19. About the research overall: T cells, B-cell-depleted T cells, or PBMCs supplied cDNA or gDNA.

Per the original data handling: How many nucleated cells were present was estimated from reference gene primer amplification. Measured with immunoSEQ multiplex PCR; TCRdb has only the in-frame clones, and not every one. V and J calls and clone size are those listed in that table; D and trimming were worked out from the DNA. The table lists about 410,000 clones, roughly 85% of them singletons. V lost 4 bases to trimming and J lost 3 bases; unmatched junction nucleotides: 6. The CDR3 contains 16 residues. Germline values: CDR1 LGHNA, CDR2 YNFKEQ. This TCR came from a woman in her 30s with active or convalescent COVID-19. The rearrangement joins TRBV4-2 to TRBJ1-3; the match to TRBD1 covers 10 bases. The sequencing sample was made of peripheral blood. This CDR3 is CASSRATGGNGNTIYF. The CDR3, as DNA: TGTGCCAGCAGCCGAGCGACAGGGGGCAATGGAAACACCATATATTTT.